This T cell receptor beta chain was obtained from a study of blood T cell repertoires in COVID-19. Whole-study context: COVID-19 samples collected from the United States, Italy and Spain covered acute and convalescent phases. The cDNA or gDNA used as material had been derived from T cells, B-cell-depleted T cells, or PBMCs.

This CDR3 contains 15 residues. Germline-derived CDR1 and CDR2 are DFQATT and SNEGSKA (reference sequence). The J segment lost 2 bases and the V segment lost 3 bases, leaving 10 bases of the junction unmatched. Authors' methods: Reference gene primer amplification in the assay estimated nucleated cell counts. Sequencing used immunoSEQ multiplex PCR; TCRdb keeps in-frame clones, though not all of them. V, J and clone size were drawn from that table, and D and trimming were deduced from the DNA. The repertoire holds approximately 210,000 clones, with approximately 80% as singletons. Sequenced material: PBMCs or T cells enriched from blood (not recorded which). This TCR was sampled from a man in his thirties or forties with acute COVID-19. The chain employs TRBV20-1 and TRBJ2-7, with 7 bases fitting TRBD2. CDR3 in DNA: TGCAGTGCTAGTAAACCGGGGAGGGACCCCTACGAGCAGTACTTC. It translates to CSASKPGRDPYEQYF.